This T cell receptor (beta chain) was identified during a study of graft-versus-host responses after intestinal transplantation. Notes on the study in general: Early post-transplant falls in HvG clones accompanied the peak levels of circulating GvH clones.

Assay: immunoSEQ multiplex PCR; the TCRdb copy retains only in-frame clones and omits some. The sample yields 75,000 to 100,000 clones, approximately 90% seen once. About this clone: The antigen is not known.

The V segment lost 2 bases and the J segment 10 bases; nucleotides outside the gene matches: 10. Germline V lookup: CDR1 GTSNPN, CDR2 SVGIG (reference sequence). This CDR3 contains 13 residues. The specimen was unstimulated CD4+ T cells sorted from spleen or lymph node cells, collected before intestinal transplant. The receptor comes from a human donor who received an intestinal transplant. The V gene is TRBV30, the J gene TRBJ1-2; 7 bases match TRBD1. This chain's CDR3 is CAWSSETGHVYTF. The DNA for the CDR3 is TGTGCCTGGAGTTCCGAGACAGGGCACGTCTACACCTTC.